The 10 T cell receptor beta chains reported below all come from one sample, sequenced in a study of T-cell memory formation after mild COVID-19. TCRdb ran MiXCR on the 5' RACE reads and lists one entry per CDR3 protein. The sample holds approximately 150,000 distinct CDR3 sequences; about an eighth are singletons and the top ten take about 3.6%. Sequencing input: PBMCs or a T cell subset sorted from them (not recorded which). Receptors were obtained from a man between 18 and 35 years old who had mild COVID-19 (a few samples of this study predate the infection). Cell type and time point are not known.

V is TRBV5-1 and J is TRBJ2-5; a weak D match, TRBD2 (7 bases). Looked up from germline, CDR1 is SGHRS and CDR2 is YFSETQ. This CDR3 has 16 residues. Trimming shortened V by 4 bases and J by 2 bases, and 18 bases separated the two germline ends. The CDR3 region has the DNA TGCGCCAGCAGCAACCACGGGGCGGGGGCACAAGAGACCCAGTACTTC. It codes for CASSNHGAGAQETQYF.

This clonotype showed up just once. The CDR3: CASTRLAAAYNEQFF. CDR3 DNA: TGTGCCAGCACTAGACTAGCGGCAGCTTACAATGAGCAGTTCTTC. This rearrangement joins TRBV6-2 or TRBV6-3 to TRBJ2-1; 9 positions agree with TRBD2. The CDR3 runs 15 residues. After removal of 7 bases from V and 4 bases from J, the junction contained 8 bases not matched to a gene. Germline lookup yields CDR1 MNHEY and CDR2 SVGEGT.

V is TRBV5-1 and J is TRBJ1-3; no firm D call. The CDR3 runs 16 residues. Trimming left V 4 bases short and J 0 bases short, with 14 bases between. CDR1 SGHRS and CDR2 YFSETQ come from the germline V gene. CDR3 loop: CASSPSGPSSGNTIYF. The CDR3, as DNA: TGCGCCAGCAGCCCCTCCGGGCCCAGCTCTGGAAACACCATATATTTT. The entire variable domain, with the rest obtained from reference TRBV5-1 and TRBJ1-3, is as follows: KAGVTQTPRYLIKTRGQQVTLSCSPISGHRSVSWYQQTPGQGLQFLFEYFSETQRNKGNFPGRFSGRQFSNSRSEMNVSTLELGDSALYLCASSPSGPSSGNTIYFGEGSWLTVV.

This clonotype was recorded at least ten times. The V call is TRBV18, the J call TRBJ2-1; 10 positions match TRBD1. V was pared by 0 bases and J by 6 bases, with 2 bases of the junction left unmatched. CDR3 size: 15 residues. Germline V gene sequence: CDR1 KGHSH, CDR2 LQKENI. Here the CDR3 reads CASSPPGQGGNEQFF. CDR3 nucleotides: TGTGCCAGCTCACCACCTGGACAGGGGGGCAATGAGCAGTTCTTC.

As DNA, the CDR3 is TGTGCCACCAGTGAGGGCGGGGGGGCTTCAGATACGCAGTATTTT. Residues: CATSEGGGASDTQYF. V is TRBV24-1 and J is TRBJ2-3; 9 bases fit TRBD2. The V gene end was trimmed by 4 bases and the J gene end by 4 bases; junction bases not matched to a gene: 5. The CDR3 runs to 15 residues. Germline CDR1 is KGHDR and CDR2 is SFDVKD.

This clonotype occurred a few times. This chain connects TRBV7-2 to TRBJ2-7; a weak D match, TRBD2 (6 bases). Germline assignment: CDR1 SGHTA and CDR2 FQGNSA. Between the trimmed V and J ends, which lost 5 bases and 6 bases, there was a span of 11 bases. CDR3 length: 12 amino acids. The CDR3 is CASSRGGVEQYF. CDR3 in DNA: TGTGCCAGCAGCCGAGGAGGGGTCGAGCAGTACTTC.

CDR3 bases: TGCAGCGTTGAAGAGGACAGGGGGGGAGAGACCCAGTACTTC. Translated, it gives CSVEEDRGGETQYF. V is TRBV29-1 and J is TRBJ2-5; 10 nucleotides agree with TRBD1. The CDR3 has 14 amino acids. CDR1 SQVTM and CDR2 ANQGSEA come from the germline V gene. With 0 bases clipped from V and 4 bases from J, the junction kept 2 bases outside the gene matches.

This clonotype came up a few times. V gene TRBV25-1 combines with J gene TRBJ1-3; no clear D. V was trimmed by 8 bases and J by 6 bases, leaving 20 bases between them. This CDR3 region has 15 residues. Germline V gene lookup returns CDR1 MGHDK and CDR2 SYGVNS. The CDR3 DNA reads TGTGCCAGCGGCGAGGGAGGGTTTTGGGAAAACACCATATATTTT. As protein: CASGEGGFWENTIYF.

This clonotype was seen more than once but under ten times. This sequence joins TRBV7-7 and TRBJ2-5; D assignment may be TRBD1 or TRBD2 (5 bases each). The germline CDR1 and CDR2 sequences are SSHAT and FNYEAQ (reference sequence). Trimming pared 8 bases from V and 3 bases from J, leaving 13 bases between. The CDR3 runs to 13 residues. DNA for the CDR3: TGTGCCAGCTCCCCCGGGGCGAAAGAGACCCAGTACTTC. It codes for CASSPGAKETQYF.

This clonotype was found a few times. J is TRBJ2-5 and V is TRBV7-2; D not certain. The CDR3 runs 14 residues. Deletions cut 2 bases from V and 5 bases from J, with 12 bases between. CDR1 and CDR2 from the germline V gene are SGHTA and FQGNSA. The CDR3 loop is CASSLRMLMETQYF. The CDR3 DNA reads TGTGCCAGCAGCTTACGCATGTTGATGGAGACCCAGTACTTC.